These T cell receptor beta chains were read from a single sample in a study of cytomegalovirus exposure and HLA in healthy donors. Data came from immunoSEQ multiplex PCR; TCRdb stores just in-frame clones and leaves some out. The sample lists tens of thousands of clones, over 85% seen once, with less than 5% in the top ten. The sequencing sample was made of PBMCs. These receptors were collected from a woman aged 18-35 years in good health and CMV-seropositive. Each CDR3 is given with its conserved first and last residue. Some rows have no size entry. The others give once, few or many, or a class for an expanded clone.

J gene	clone size	V gene	CDR3 protein
TRBJ2-1	-	TRBV18	CASSLGRDRGSDEQFF
TRBJ2-3	-	TRBV29-1	CSVEGTSVDTDTQYF
TRBJ1-2	-	TRBV4-2	CASSQGGILYTF
TRBJ2-3	-	TRBV5-1	CASSSTSGLLLTDTQYF
TRBJ2-2	once	TRBV23-1	CASPTGGRLGTGELFF
TRBJ2-7	once	TRBV7-9	CASSGGSRSYEQYF
TRBJ1-6	-	TRBV27	CASSERSSYNSPLHF
TRBJ2-3	-	TRBV6-5	CASRVSGGDTQYF
TRBJ2-7	-	TRBV19	CATADRNSDEQYF
TRBJ2-7	-	TRBV18	CASSPTTGFDEQYF
TRBJ2-1	-	TRBV15	CATSRGFLREYNEQFF
TRBJ1-4	-	TRBV2	CASRGVRPGGEKLFF
TRBJ2-5	-	TRBV19	CASSNAGGQETQYF
TRBJ2-5	-	TRBV9	CASSPGSGVQETQYF
TRBJ2-2	-	TRBV19	CASSSGTHTGELFF
TRBJ2-1	-	TRBV6-1	CASSEHSPNEQFF
TRBJ1-5	-	TRBV5-6	CASSSGTGNQPQHF
TRBJ2-2	-	TRBV6-4	CASSDVAGTGELFF
TRBJ2-4	-	TRBV29-1	CSVGSVAGSKNIQYF
TRBJ1-1	-	TRBV30	CAWSPGRNTEAFF
TRBJ2-2	-	TRBV2	CASSEGQSLLAGGRGELFF
TRBJ2-1	-	TRBV27	CASSLRDRAEQFF
TRBJ2-1	-	TRBV9	CASSVGLGVDNEQFF
TRBJ1-1	-	TRBV20-1	CSAREGLRAFF
TRBJ2-5	-	TRBV10-3	CAIRRSRTDEETQYF
TRBJ2-3	-	TRBV19	CASSSGLAGNTDTQYF
TRBJ2-1	-	TRBV29-1	CSTQRGGPEQFF
TRBJ2-7	-	TRBV7-2	CASSLDWMGAPYEQYF
TRBJ2-2	-	TRBV6-5	CASSYSKVGQRVFF
TRBJ1-3	-	TRBV6-5	CASSMQGRSGNTIYF
TRBJ2-1	-	TRBV7-8	CASSFPTSGGDDEQFF
TRBJ1-2	-	TRBV2	CASSGRTAAGYTF
TRBJ2-4	-	TRBV2	CASSSEREGLKRPWDHGDIQYF
TRBJ2-1	-	TRBV9	CASSVNLLSYNEQFF
TRBJ2-5	-	TRBV7-8	CASSPGQAGGETQYF
TRBJ2-1	-	TRBV30	CASRGAGGGHEQFF
TRBJ1-2	few	TRBV18	CASSPQGGLANYGYTF
TRBJ2-7	-	TRBV2	CASYTPTGTGVYEQYF
TRBJ1-2	-	TRBV5-1	CASSLWTANYGYTF
TRBJ2-5	-	TRBV28	CASSPPEGEGRLKTQYF
TRBJ2-3	-	TRBV28	CASRDSTQYF
TRBJ2-2	-	TRBV19	CASSPGQGARGGELFF
TRBJ1-3	-	TRBV27	CASSLGGLGNTIYF
TRBJ2-2	once	TRBV2	CASSGLAGASVDTGELFF
TRBJ1-4	-	TRBV4-1	CASSYTGLTNEKLFF